Detailed here is one T cell receptor beta chain. This receptor's antigen is unknown. No much larger clone exists at a distance of one base, and base qualities are not known. V was cut back by 2 bases and J by 1 base, leaving a gap of 9 bases between them. Reading the germline V gene (reference sequence) gives CDR1 LNHDA and CDR2 SQIVND. Including the terminal cysteine and phenylalanine, the CDR3 comprises 15 residues. Solely the CDR3 DNA is kept, with 45 bases framed from the first base. The sample originates from a study of T cells in localized non-small cell lung cancer (TCRdb year 2020). A note on the overall study: The study analyzed T cell repertoires of 200 to 250 early-stage NSCLC patients, comparing tumors and uninvolved tumor-adjacent lungs. The cohort comprised roughly 240 treatment-naïve NSCLC patients with resected, localized lung tumors. A mean age of around 66 years was recorded for the NSCLC patients, of whom more than 120 were male and around 100 were female.

The immunoSEQ Assay was used to sequence TCR beta CDR3 regions from DNA. The original methods were these. To compute T cell density, TCR beta template counts were normalized to usable DNA, which was estimated by amplifying housekeeping genes. Richness was estimated with the preseqR package, extrapolating to 400,000 templates for PBMC samples and 120,000 templates for tissue samples. Clonality was taken to be one minus Pielou's evenness. Tissue-enriched TCRs were identified through differential abundance testing performed on productive amino-acid clonotypes, with a minimum total count of 5 and an alpha of 0.1. The Jaccard Index and the Morisita Overlap Index were used to quantify repertoire overlap between compartments. TCR beta CDR3s were clustered by GLIPH together with public tetramer-defined viral CDR3s, and at least three viral sequences plus V-gene enrichment were required for viral motifs. The immuneACCESS repertoire file appears here via TCRdb, limited to in-frame rearrangements. These files lack a portion of the clones; in checked studies, under half of the deficit traces to unresolved V genes, and the cause of the others is not known. The V and J calls and clone size are taken from that table; D and trimming were inferred from the DNA. For this sample there are some 1,600 clones; 20% to 25% appear just once. The top ten clonotypes cover about 9% of the sample.

Uninvolved adjacent lung was obtained at least 2 cm from the tumor margin, and the absence of atypia was confirmed by two independent pathologists. At diagnosis, tumor, uninvolved tumor-adjacent lung and peripheral blood were collected and then preserved as a mix of FFPE and fresh-frozen material. Overall study outcomes, separate from this receptor: Longer overall survival was associated with higher T cell density in blood, whereas shorter survival was associated with higher clonality in adjacent lung. Because of the exploratory design, TCR variables were selected using unadjusted p-values without false-discovery rate correction. Of the top 100 tumor clones, a median of roughly 56 were detected in paired uninvolved adjacent lung; about 26 were also among that lung's top 100. Uninvolved tumor-adjacent lung showed the highest T cell clonality, higher than tumor, which suggests more focused antigenic responses in the adjacent lung. Multi-region tumor sequencing was not performed, so intratumor heterogeneity could not be excluded.

This TCR was sampled from a woman aged 35-75 years with stage I lung adenocarcinoma. Here the chain combines TRBV19 and TRBJ1-5; no confident D gene assignment can be made. The specimen was normal lung tissue next to the tumor, collected before any cancer treatment. The CDR3 protein is CASSIRQWSNQPQHF. The DNA sequence follows: TGTGCCAGTAGTATAAGGCAGTGGAGCAATCAGCCCCAGCATTTT.